The 23 T cell receptor beta chains listed next were all sequenced from one sample in a study of PD-L1 blockade in urothelial cancer. Time point specified: pretreatment peripheral blood. Data came from immunoSEQ multiplex PCR; TCRdb stores just in-frame clones and leaves some out. Of just under 50,000 clones listed, around 84% are singletons. Sample: PBMCs, taken around atezolizumab (anti-PD-L1) treatment. These receptors came from a man between 65 and 79 years old with urothelial cancer.

The rearrangement links TRBV7-9 to TRBJ1-2, with 10 bases aligning to TRBD1. This CDR3 comprises 15 residues. Germline assignment: CDR1 SEHNR and CDR2 FQNEAQ (reference sequence). V was pared by 5 bases and J by 2 bases, with 5 bases of the junction left unmatched. CDR3 residues: CASSRQTGGNYGYTF. The CDR3 nucleotides are TGTGCCAGCAGCCGTCAGACAGGGGGCAACTATGGCTACACCTTC. Based on the CDR3 plus reference TRBV7-9 and TRBJ1-2, the full variable domain is DTGVSQNPRHKITKRGQNVTFRCDPISEHNRLYWYRQTLGQGPEFLTYFQNEAQLEKSRLLSDRFSAERPKGSFSTLEIQRTEQGDSAMYLCASSRQTGGNYGYTFGSGTRLTVV.

J is TRBJ2-3 and V is TRBV28, with 10 bases matching TRBD2. The CDR3 has 15 residues. Germline loops: CDR1 MDHEN, CDR2 SYDVKM. After removal of 2 bases from V and 6 bases from J, the junction contained 5 bases not matched to a gene. CDR3 residues: CASSLLAGEGDTQYF. The CDR3 DNA follows: TGTGCCAGCAGTTTACTAGCGGGGGAGGGGGATACGCAGTATTTT. Full variable domain (remainder filled in from reference TRBV28 and TRBJ2-3): DVKVTQSSRYLVKRTGEKVFLECVQDMDHENMFWYRQDPGLGLRLIYFSYDVKMKEKGDIPEGYSVSREKKERFSLILESASTNQTSMYLCASSLLAGEGDTQYFGPGTRLTVL.

The gene calls are TRBV2 and TRBJ1-5; D is unclear. The CDR3 runs to 12 residues. Trimming removed 3 bases at V and 7 bases at J, with 7 bases between. CDR1 and CDR2 (germline): SNHLY, FYNNEI. The CDR3 DNA sequence: TGTGCCAGCAGTGAGAGGGTCCAGCCCCAGCATTTT. Translated, it gives CASSERVQPQHF.

The rearrangement links TRBV21-1 to TRBJ2-2; TRBD2 is taken as the D call from the table, unchecked against the DNA. TRBV21-1 is labeled a pseudogene. CDR3 length: 17 amino acids. This CDR3 reads CASSKAPQGRETGELFF. CDR3 bases: TGTGCCAGCAGCAAAGCACCCCAGGGGAGGGAGACCGGGGAGCTGTTTTTT.

This sequence joins TRBV5-1 and TRBJ2-7; 10 bases align to TRBD1. The ends lost 5 bases at V and 2 bases at J; junction bases unmatched: 13. In germline, CDR1 is SGHRS, CDR2 YFSETQ. This CDR3 spans 17 amino acids. In DNA, the CDR3 is TGCGCCAGCAGACAGATTCCGGGACAGGGGTCTACCTACGAGCAGTACTTC. This encodes CASRQIPGQGSTYEQYF.

This chain connects TRBV5-4 to TRBJ2-7; 8 positions match TRBD1. J was trimmed by 3 bases and V by 5 bases; bases with no gene match: 7. The CDR3 loop spans 14 amino acids. CDR1 is SGHNT and CDR2 is YYREEE in the germline V gene (reference sequence). CDR3 loop: CASSPGTGGYEQYF. The CDR3 coding sequence is TGTGCCAGCAGTCCAGGAACAGGGGGCTACGAGCAGTACTTC.

This clone was found once. CDR3 sequence (DNA): TGTGCCAGCTCACGGGGACTAGCGGGAGGGCCGCAAGAGCAGTACTTC. Residues: CASSRGLAGGPQEQYF. The V gene is TRBV18, the J gene TRBJ2-7; 16 bases match TRBD2. CDR1 is KGHSH and CDR2 is LQKENI in the germline V gene. This CDR3 has 16 residues. V shed 4 bases and J 7 bases; nucleotides not matched to a gene: 7.

There are a few counts of this clone. The V gene is TRBV4-3, the J gene TRBJ1-3; 7 bases are a match to TRBD1. J was trimmed by 0 bases and V by 4 bases; bases with no gene match: 6. The CDR3 runs 16 residues. Germline-derived CDR1 and CDR2 are LGHNA and YSLEER. The CDR3 loop reads CASSPDRLLSGNTIYF. CDR3 nucleotide sequence: TGCGCCAGCAGCCCGGACAGGCTGCTCTCTGGAAACACCATATATTTT.

The V call is TRBV9, the J call TRBJ2-2; 7 bases fit TRBD2. The CDR3 has 15 residues. CDR1 and CDR2 (germline): SGDLS, YYNGEE. V shed 4 bases, J shed 1 base, and the junction held 4 bases outside the gene matches. The CDR3 DNA is TGTGCCAGCAGCACCCAGCGGGGGAACACCGGGGAGCTGTTTTTT. Translated: CASSTQRGNTGELFF.

The V and J genes are TRBV4-2 and TRBJ2-1; 12 positions agree with TRBD2. V shed 0 bases, J shed 5 bases, and the junction held 5 bases outside the gene matches. The CDR3 is 17 amino acids. The V gene's germline CDR1 is LGHNA and CDR2 YNFKEQ. The chain's CDR3 is CASSQERLAGANNEQFF. As DNA, the CDR3 is TGTGCCAGCAGCCAAGAGAGACTAGCGGGAGCGAACAATGAGCAGTTCTTC.

This clone was recorded a few times. Other nucleotide sequences from this sample produce the same CDR3. This rearrangement joins TRBV11-3 to TRBJ2-1; 8 bases line up with TRBD2. The CDR3 covers 17 residues. The germline V gene encodes CDR1 SGHNT and CDR2 YENEEA. With 5 bases clipped from V and 0 bases from J, the junction kept 9 bases outside the gene matches. The CDR3 protein is CASSPRGSGSSYNEQFF. The CDR3, as DNA: TGTGCCAGCAGCCCAAGGGGGAGCGGGAGCTCCTACAATGAGCAGTTCTTC.

The chain uses TRBV5-4 and TRBJ1-2; TRBD1 aligns across 8 bases. Germline V lookup: CDR1 SGHNT, CDR2 YYREEE (reference sequence). Trimming at V came to 4 bases and at J to 8 bases, leaving 16 bases not matched to a gene. CDR3 length: 16 residues. The DNA for the CDR3 is TGTGCCAGCAGCCCCGGGACAGGCCCTTTCTCTGGGGGCTACACCTTC. As protein: CASSPGTGPFSGGYTF. Together with reference TRBV5-4 and TRBJ1-2, the CDR3 gives the full variable domain: ETGVTQSPTHLIKTRGQQVTLRCSSQSGHNTVSWYQQALGQGPQFIFQYYREEENGRGNFPPRFSGLQFPNYSSELNVNALELDDSALYLCASSPGTGPFSGGYTFGSGTRLTVV.

V and J are TRBV28 and TRBJ2-7, with unresolved D. Trimming stripped 5 bases from V and 4 bases from J, with 9 bases between. The CDR3 spans 12 residues. CDR1 and CDR2 (germline): MDHEN, SYDVKM. The CDR3 spells CASSPNTYEQYF. CDR3 bases: TGTGCCAGCAGTCCGAATACTTACGAGCAGTACTTC.

This chain connects TRBV6-5 to TRBJ1-1, with 10 bases that match TRBD1. This CDR3 spans 15 amino acids. Germline CDR1 reads MNHEY; CDR2 reads SVGAGI. The V segment lost 2 bases and the J segment 5 bases; nucleotides outside the gene matches: 5. CDR3 residues: CASSYLGQGKTEAFF. CDR3 coding DNA: TGTGCCAGCAGTTACCTGGGACAGGGGAAGACTGAAGCTTTCTTT.

J is TRBJ1-1 and V is TRBV13; D is possibly TRBD1 (6 bases). The CDR3 spans 17 residues. V shed 5 bases and J shed 1 base, with 20 bases lying between them. CDR1 is PRHDT and CDR2 is FYEKMQ in the germline V gene (reference sequence). Here the CDR3 DNA reads TGTGCCAGCAGCCCCGTGGGGGGGCATAACCCGAACACTGAAGCTTTCTTT. It yields the protein CASSPVGGHNPNTEAFF. The whole variable domain, filled in from reference TRBV13 and TRBJ1-1, reads AAGVIQSPRHLIKEKRETATLKCYPIPRHDTVYWYQQGPGQDPQFLISFYEKMQSDKGSIPDRFSAQQFSDYHSELNMSSLELGDSALYFCASSPVGGHNPNTEAFFGQGTRLTVV.

The V and J genes are TRBV6-6 and TRBJ2-5; weak D call: TRBD2 (6 bases). Trimming left V 6 bases short and J 4 bases short, with 9 bases between. Per germline, CDR1 MNHNY and CDR2 SVGAGI (reference sequence). This CDR3 is 12 amino acids long. Here the CDR3 reads CASRRRGETQYF. CDR3 DNA sequence: TGTGCCAGCAGGCGGCGGGGAGAGACCCAGTACTTC.

The CDR3 here is CASSLPVGSNQPQHF. The CDR3 DNA sequence: TGTGCCAGCAGCCTCCCCGTAGGGAGTAATCAGCCCCAGCATTTT. This chain links TRBV6-1 with TRBJ1-5; D is ambiguous. V was shortened by 6 bases and J by 4 bases, with 16 bases between the two germline ends. CDR1 is MNHNS, CDR2 SASEGT, per germline. This CDR3 is built from 15 residues.

The chain joins TRBV6-5 to TRBJ2-2; TRBD1 matches 8 bases. This CDR3 is 16 amino acids long. The V gene's germline CDR1 is MNHEY and CDR2 SVGAGI. V gave up 4 bases and J gave up 1 base; unmatched junction bases: 5. The CDR3 region has the DNA TGTGCCAGCAGTTCTCCCGGACAGGGGAACACCGGGGAGCTGTTTTTT. Translation: CASSSPGQGNTGELFF.

CDR3 amino acids: CASNAGVGQPQHF. The CDR3 DNA reads as TGTGCCAGCAATGCGGGGGTTGGTCAGCCCCAGCATTTT. The V call is TRBV6-5, the J call TRBJ1-5; possibly TRBD1 for D (5 bases). V lost 7 bases, J lost 6 bases, and 13 bases lay in between. The CDR3 is made up of 13 amino acids. Per the germline V gene, CDR1 is MNHEY and CDR2 is SVGAGI.

The rearrangement links TRBV21-1 to TRBJ2-7; the table's D call, TRBD1, has no DNA check behind it. TRBV21-1 is listed as a pseudogene. CDR3 size: 14 residues. CDR3 region: CASSKGDRVYEQYF. The CDR3 region has the DNA TGTGCCAGCAGCAAAGGGGACAGGGTCTACGAGCAGTACTTC.

The rearrangement links TRBV5-4 to TRBJ1-1; the D gene is possibly TRBD1 (5 bases). CDR1 and CDR2 (germline): SGHNT, YYREEE (reference sequence). The V end was cut by 4 bases, the J end by 0 bases, with 13 bases between. This CDR3 has 15 amino acids. In nucleotides, the CDR3 is TGTGCCAGCAGCACGACGGGGGGGATGAACACTGAAGCTTTCTTT. It specifies CASSTTGGMNTEAFF.

The rearrangement joins TRBV11-1 to TRBJ2-7; 8 bases are shared with TRBD1. With 1 base clipped from V and 6 bases from J, the junction kept 5 bases outside the gene matches. The V gene's germline CDR1 is SGHAT and CDR2 FQDESV (reference sequence). This CDR3 spans 14 amino acids. The CDR3 loop reads CASSLVSGGGEQYF. The CDR3, as DNA: TGTGCCAGCAGCTTAGTCTCAGGGGGCGGCGAGCAGTACTTC.

The chain employs TRBV18 and TRBJ2-1, with D maybe TRBD2 (6 bases). V gave up 0 bases and J gave up 4 bases, with 13 bases separating them. The CDR3 spans 16 residues. Germline V CDR1 and CDR2: KGHSH, LQKENI. The CDR3 sequence is CASSPPMDYQYNEQFF. Here the CDR3 DNA reads TGTGCCAGCTCACCACCGATGGACTACCAATACAATGAGCAGTTCTTC.